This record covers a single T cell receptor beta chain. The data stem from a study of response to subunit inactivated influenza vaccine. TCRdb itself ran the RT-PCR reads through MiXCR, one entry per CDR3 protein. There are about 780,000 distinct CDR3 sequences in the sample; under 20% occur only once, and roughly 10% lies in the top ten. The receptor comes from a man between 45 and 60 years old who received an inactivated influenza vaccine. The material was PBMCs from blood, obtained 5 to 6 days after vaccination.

CDR3 DNA: TGTGCCAGCAGTTACTCACGTAGCAATCAGCCCCAGCATTTT. Protein product: CASSYSRSNQPQHF. The genes are TRBV7-2 and TRBJ1-5; D not resolved. The CDR3 is 14 amino acids. Germline values: CDR1 SGHTA, CDR2 FQGNSA. The V end lost 6 bases, the J end lost 0 bases, and 9 bases lay between the germline ends.